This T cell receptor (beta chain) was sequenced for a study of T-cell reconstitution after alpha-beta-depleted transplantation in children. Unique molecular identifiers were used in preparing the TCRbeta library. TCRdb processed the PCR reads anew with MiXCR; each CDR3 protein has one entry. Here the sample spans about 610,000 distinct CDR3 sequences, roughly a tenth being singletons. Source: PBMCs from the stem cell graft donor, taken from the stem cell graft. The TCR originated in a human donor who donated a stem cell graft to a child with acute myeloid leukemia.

CDR3 in amino acids: CASRENRGNEQFF. The CDR3 region has the DNA TGTGCCAGCAGGGAAAACAGGGGGAATGAGCAGTTCTTC. The chain couples TRBV6-1 to TRBJ2-1; the match to TRBD1 covers 8 bases. The length of the CDR3 is 13 residues. The V gene's germline CDR1 is MNHNS and CDR2 SASEGT. V gave up 6 bases and J gave up 7 bases; unmatched junction bases: 5.